The clone carrying this T cell receptor (beta chain) was detected only a few times. What it binds is not known. Both 60 Vbeta primers and 13 Jbeta primers went into the PCR. This table comes from immunoSEQ multiplex PCR, and its TCRdb copy is limited to in-frame clones, with some not included. Of roughly 150,000 clones listed, approximately 80% are singletons. The data belong to a study of cytomegalovirus exposure and HLA in healthy donors. Donors likely had unrecorded immune exposures despite being nominally healthy when sampled. Study results and caveats: In a later analysis, HLA-associated beta chains showed higher expansion and lower generation probabilities than comparable chains.

Germline CDR1 and CDR2: SGHTS and YDEGEE. The V gene lost 1 base and the J gene lost 5 bases, with 15 bases spanning the gap. The CDR3 has 15 residues. Input material: PBMCs. The chain combines TRBV5-8 with TRBJ2-5; a possible D gene is TRBD2 (5 bases). This TCR derives from a woman between 45 and 65 years old in good health and CMV-seropositive. CDR3 loop: CASSLRLTRPETQYF. The CDR3 DNA reads as TGTGCCAGCAGCTTGCGCCTCACTAGACCCGAGACCCAGTACTTC. The full variable domain, in which reference TRBV5-8 and TRBJ2-5 provide the parts outside the CDR3, is EAGVTQSPTHLIKTRGQQATLRCSPISGHTSVYWYQQALGLGLQFLLWYDEGEERNRGNFPPRFSGRQFPNYSSELNVNALELEDSALYLCASSLRLTRPETQYFGPGTRLLVL.